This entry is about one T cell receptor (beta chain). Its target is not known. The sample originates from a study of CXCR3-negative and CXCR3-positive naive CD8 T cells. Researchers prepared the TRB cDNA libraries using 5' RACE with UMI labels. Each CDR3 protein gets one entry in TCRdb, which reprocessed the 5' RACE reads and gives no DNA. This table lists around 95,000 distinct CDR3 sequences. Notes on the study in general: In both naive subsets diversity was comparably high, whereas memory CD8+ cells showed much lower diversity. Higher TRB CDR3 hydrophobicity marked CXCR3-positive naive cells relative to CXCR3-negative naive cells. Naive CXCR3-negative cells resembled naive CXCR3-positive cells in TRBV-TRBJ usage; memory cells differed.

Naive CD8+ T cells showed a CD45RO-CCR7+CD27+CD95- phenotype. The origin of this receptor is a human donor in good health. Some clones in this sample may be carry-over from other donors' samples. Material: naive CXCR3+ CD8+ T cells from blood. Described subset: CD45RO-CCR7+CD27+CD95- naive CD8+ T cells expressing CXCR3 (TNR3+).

CDR3 protein: CASSFQGTMNTEAFF. The chain recombines TRBV5-5 with TRBJ1-1; there is no DNA to check the TCRdb D call of TRBD1. The CDR3 covers 15 residues. Per germline, CDR1 SGHKS and CDR2 YYEKEE (reference sequence).